This T cell receptor beta chain is drawn from a study of post-analysis software for immune sequencing data. Study-level findings and limits: Multiple sclerosis patients had significantly lower normalized Chao1 diversity than controls.

Libraries were made from TCR beta cDNA, and they carried unique molecular identifiers. cDNA molecules numbering roughly 0.5 million came from roughly 1 to 10 million T cells. MiXCR was run by TCRdb on the PCR reads, yielding one entry per CDR3 protein. The sample lists approximately 400,000 distinct CDR3 sequences, around a third occurring once. With respect to this clonotype: The antigen remains unidentified.

This clonotype was obtained from a girl aged 10 to 17 with multiple sclerosis. Source material: blood.

The CDR3 loop reads CASSHPSGGAGEQFF. CDR3 DNA: TGTGCCAGCAGCCACCCATCGGGGGGGGCGGGTGAGCAGTTCTTC. V and J are TRBV11-2 and TRBJ2-1, with TRBD2 matching 8 bases. CDR3 length: 15 amino acids. Trimming removed 5 bases from V and 9 bases from J; junction bases left unmatched: 12. CDR1 is SGHAT, CDR2 FQNNGV, per germline.